This entry concerns a single T cell receptor (beta chain). This specimen comes from a study of cytomegalovirus exposure and HLA in healthy donors. Germline V gene sequence: CDR1 MNHEY, CDR2 SMNVEV (reference sequence). V was shortened by 8 bases and J by 1 base, with 23 bases between the two germline ends. This CDR3 comprises 17 residues. Use of 60 Vbeta and 13 Jbeta primers characterized the PCR. The repertoire was sequenced with immunoSEQ multiplex PCR; TCRdb's copy has only in-frame clones and lacks some. The profile shows roughly 150,000 clones, roughly 84% of them singletons. Sequenced sample: PBMCs. This clonotype was obtained from a boy aged 2 to 9 in good health and CMV-seronegative. The V gene is TRBV27, the J gene TRBJ1-1; perhaps TRBD1 as D (6 bases). CDR3 in amino acids: CASSRQGKVGRNTEAFF. The CDR3, as DNA: TGTGCCAGCTCACGTCAGGGGAAAGTGGGGCGGAACACTGAAGCTTTCTTT.